A single sample is the source of the 27 T cell receptor beta chains below, sequenced in a study of early T cells in non-severe SARS-CoV-2 infection. Each CDR3 protein is one row after TCRdb ran MiXCR on the 5' RACE reads. This table has 97,000 or so distinct CDR3 sequences, around 13% appearing once. What was sequenced was whole blood. Receptors originate from an adult who was a healthcare worker with PCR-confirmed SARS-CoV-2 infection or an uninfected control (not recorded which).

The V gene is TRBV7-9, the J gene TRBJ2-1, with no clear D. The V end was cut by 1 base, the J end by 2 bases, with 9 bases between. CDR3 length: 15 amino acids. CDR1 and CDR2 from the germline V gene are SEHNR and FQNEAQ (reference sequence). The CDR3 DNA is TGTGCCAGCAGCTTAGGGCGGAACCCCTACAATGAGCAGTTCTTC. Translation gives CASSLGRNPYNEQFF.

This clonotype was counted a few times. This chain uses TRBV20-1 with TRBJ1-1, with TRBD1 identical over 9 bases. CDR1 and CDR2 from the germline V gene are DFQATT and SNEGSKA (reference sequence). The CDR3 extends over 14 amino acids. The V gene end was trimmed by 6 bases and the J gene end by 5 bases; junction bases not matched to a gene: 10. The CDR3 region has the DNA TGCAGTGCAAAATCCGGGACAGGGATGACTGAAGCTTTCTTT. This encodes CSAKSGTGMTEAFF.

This rearrangement joins TRBV11-2 to TRBJ1-1; D is unresolved. V was trimmed by 1 base and J by 6 bases, leaving 15 bases between them. The CDR3 sequence is 15 residues long. Germline V lookup: CDR1 SGHAT, CDR2 FQNNGV. The DNA for the CDR3 is TGTGCCAGCAGCTTAGCTTGGACGCTTGGTCCTGAAGCTTTCTTT. It encodes CASSLAWTLGPEAFF.

This clonotype was seen a few times. The J gene is TRBJ2-7, the V gene TRBV15, with D unclear. Germline values: CDR1 LNHNV, CDR2 YYDKDF (reference sequence). This CDR3 contains 15 residues. V was cut by 1 base and J by 2 bases, with 12 bases left in between. CDR3 in DNA: TGTGCCACCAGCAGAGGGTCGGTCTCCCCCTACGAGCAGTACTTC. Protein product: CATSRGSVSPYEQYF.

This clonotype has ten or more counts. The chain links TRBV7-2 to TRBJ2-5; D is undetermined. CDR3 length: 14 amino acids. The V gene lost 3 bases and the J gene lost 4 bases, with 12 bases spanning the gap. Germline V gene sequence: CDR1 SGHTA, CDR2 FQGNSA. The CDR3 nucleotides are TGTGCCAGCAGCTTCTTGGGGTATCCAGAGACCCAGTACTTC. It specifies CASSFLGYPETQYF.

This clonotype has ten or more counts. In nucleotides, the CDR3 is TGTGCCAGCAGTTTAGGCGCGGACACCATATATTTT. Its translation is CASSLGADTIYF. V usage is TRBV12-3 or TRBV12-4 and J usage is TRBJ1-3, with D hard to call. The V gene lost 1 base and the J gene lost 8 bases, with 6 bases spanning the gap. The CDR3 loop spans 12 amino acids.

The rearrangement uses TRBV6-2 or TRBV6-3 and TRBJ2-1, with no clear D. V was cut by 6 bases and J by 8 bases, with 14 bases left in between. CDR1 is MNHEY and CDR2 is SVGEGT in the germline V gene. The CDR3 is made up of 13 amino acids. Written as DNA, the CDR3 is TGTGCCAGCAGCTCACCACATGTGTATGAGCAGTTCTTC. It specifies CASSSPHVYEQFF.

The table lists this clonotype with a few counts. The chain combines TRBV6-6 with TRBJ1-5; D is perhaps TRBD1 (5 bases). V was pared by 7 bases and J by 5 bases, with 15 bases between. This CDR3 is built from 14 residues. Germline lookup yields CDR1 MNHNY and CDR2 SVGAGI (reference sequence). This chain's CDR3 is CASTQGVGDQPQHF. Written as DNA, the CDR3 is TGTGCCAGCACTCAGGGAGTAGGGGATCAGCCCCAGCATTTT.

In this sample, this clonotype turned up many times. This chain uses TRBV11-3 with TRBJ2-2; D unresolved. Per germline, CDR1 SGHNT and CDR2 YENEEA. The length of the CDR3 is 15 residues. V lost 3 bases to trimming and J lost 5 bases, with 13 bases between them. CDR3 DNA sequence: TGTGCCAGCAGCTTGAACTTAATGGGTACCGGGGAGCTGTTTTTT. Protein: CASSLNLMGTGELFF.

This clonotype appeared many times. The CDR3 DNA follows: TGTGCCAGCAGTTTTAGGGGCACTGAAGCTTTCTTT. Residues: CASSFRGTEAFF. The chain links TRBV12-3 or TRBV12-4 to TRBJ1-1; possible D gene TRBD1, 5 bases. The CDR3 has 12 amino acids. The ends were cut back, 3 bases at V and 4 bases at J, with 6 bases in the middle.

This clonotype has a count of ten or more. The chain is built from TRBV11-2 and TRBJ2-2; no firm D call. Germline V CDR1 and CDR2: SGHAT, FQNNGV. The CDR3 has 14 residues. V lost 3 bases to trimming and J lost 4 bases, with 9 bases between them. The CDR3 DNA sequence: TGTGCCAGCAGCTTCTCGAGCAGCACCGGGGAGCTGTTTTTT. As protein: CASSFSSSTGELFF.

This clonotype was recorded at least ten times. The chain joins TRBV20-1 to TRBJ1-5; the match to TRBD1 covers 7 bases. V dropped 6 bases and J dropped 1; count of bases not matched to a gene: 6. The CDR3 is 14 residues long. The germline gives CDR1 DFQATT, CDR2 SNEGSKA (reference sequence). The chain's CDR3 is CSAGNRGSNQPQHF. The CDR3 DNA sequence: TGCAGTGCAGGGAACAGGGGAAGCAATCAGCCCCAGCATTTT.

This clonotype occurred a few times. The chain recombines TRBV20-1 with TRBJ2-7; D gene unclear. Germline assignment: CDR1 DFQATT and CDR2 SNEGSKA (reference sequence). The CDR3 has 13 residues. Trimming shortened V by 3 bases and J by 7 bases, and 16 bases separated the two germline ends. CDR3 residues: CSASGARPEEQYF. CDR3 nucleotide sequence: TGCAGTGCTAGCGGTGCCCGCCCGGAAGAGCAGTACTTC.

This clonotype was observed many times. The chain joins TRBV27 to TRBJ2-7; possible D gene TRBD2, 5 bases. The CDR3 runs 13 residues. The germline CDR1 and CDR2 sequences are MNHEY and SMNVEV (reference sequence). Trimming removed 6 bases from V and 1 base from J, with 10 bases in between. The CDR3 DNA sequence: TGTGCCAGCAGGGACGAGCGGTCCTACGAGCAGTACTTC. This codes for CASRDERSYEQYF.

Judged by abundance, this clonotype is medium-sized. The chain is built from TRBV28 and TRBJ2-7; D is unresolved. This CDR3 contains 11 residues. Trimming shortened V by 6 bases and J by 4 bases, and 7 bases separated the two germline ends. The germline CDR1 and CDR2 sequences are MDHEN and SYDVKM. Here the CDR3 DNA reads TGTGCCAGCAGCTTAGGGTACGAGCAGTACTTC. This encodes CASSLGYEQYF. The full variable domain, rest sourced from reference TRBV28 and TRBJ2-7, is DVKVTQSSRYLVKRTGEKVFLECVQDMDHENMFWYRQDPGLGLRLIYFSYDVKMKEKGDIPEGYSVSREKKERFSLILESASTNQTSMYLCASSLGYEQYFGPGTRLTVT.

This clonotype appeared a few times. The CDR3 loop reads CASSLRPEKLFF. In DNA form, the CDR3 reads TGTGCCAGCAGCTTGCGACCAGAAAAACTGTTTTTT. This chain uses TRBV7-9 with TRBJ1-4; D ambiguous. Germline V gene data show CDR1 as SEHNR and CDR2 as FQNEAQ (reference sequence). CDR3 length: 12 residues. V shed 3 bases and J shed 8 bases, with 7 bases lying between them. Full variable domain (remainder filled in from reference TRBV7-9 and TRBJ1-4): DTGVSQNPRHKITKRGQNVTFRCDPISEHNRLYWYRQTLGQGPEFLTYFQNEAQLEKSRLLSDRFSAERPKGSFSTLEIQRTEQGDSAMYLCASSLRPEKLFFGSGTQLSVL.

The chain joins TRBV7-9 to TRBJ1-1, with D tentatively TRBD1 (6 bases). CDR1 is SEHNR and CDR2 is FQNEAQ in the germline V gene (reference sequence). CDR3 size: 14 residues. V lost 7 bases, J lost 2 bases, and 14 bases lay in between. The CDR3: CASKASGTNTEAFF. CDR3 nucleotides: TGTGCCAGCAAGGCCAGCGGGACAAACACTGAAGCTTTCTTT. Complete variable domain (other parts from reference TRBV7-9 and TRBJ1-1): DTGVSQNPRHKITKRGQNVTFRCDPISEHNRLYWYRQTLGQGPEFLTYFQNEAQLEKSRLLSDRFSAERPKGSFSTLEIQRTEQGDSAMYLCASKASGTNTEAFFGQGTRLTVV.

This clonotype was detected only a few times. The gene calls are TRBV12-3 or TRBV12-4 and TRBJ2-2; no clear D. This CDR3 is 12 amino acids long. V gave up 6 bases and J gave up 6 bases, with 8 bases separating them. Here the CDR3 DNA reads TGTGCCAGCAGGGTTTTTTCCGGGGAGCTGTTTTTT. Amino acid sequence: CASRVFSGELFF.

This clonotype was seen more than once but under ten times. J is TRBJ2-7 and V is TRBV18; possible D gene TRBD2, 6 bases. Trimming took off 5 bases at V and 5 bases at J, with 22 bases between the two ends. This CDR3 is 16 amino acids long. Germline V CDR1 and CDR2: KGHSH, LQKENI. CDR3 loop: CASSSLGGGQINEQYF. As DNA, the CDR3 is TGTGCCAGCTCATCCCTGGGTGGAGGGCAGATCAACGAGCAGTACTTC.

This clonotype was seen a few times. The J gene is TRBJ2-7, the V gene TRBV5-1; 8 bases agree with TRBD1. Germline values: CDR1 SGHRS, CDR2 YFSETQ. J gave up 4 bases and V 4 bases, and 4 bases lay outside the gene matches. This CDR3 spans 13 amino acids. The CDR3 loop reads CASSPRTGYEQYF. The CDR3 nucleotides are TGCGCCAGCAGCCCTCGGACAGGGTACGAGCAGTACTTC.

This clonotype has more than one count but fewer than ten. The chain uses TRBV29-1 and TRBJ2-1; D is unclear. V shed 6 bases and J shed 6 bases, with 12 bases lying between them. The CDR3 runs to 12 residues. CDR1 and CDR2 (germline): SQVTM, ANQGSEA. CDR3 bases: TGCAGCGTCCCTCGAGGATCCAATGAGCAGTTCTTC. Residues: CSVPRGSNEQFF.

This clonotype has at least ten counts. The chain has TRBV5-1 and TRBJ2-1; 9 bases are a match to TRBD1. CDR3 length: 15 amino acids. With 3 bases clipped from V and 4 bases from J, the junction kept 5 bases outside the gene matches. Germline CDR1 and CDR2: SGHRS and YFSETQ. The chain's CDR3 is CASSWTGEGYNEQFF. CDR3 DNA sequence: TGCGCCAGCAGCTGGACAGGGGAGGGGTACAATGAGCAGTTCTTC.

This clonotype appeared many times. The chain combines TRBV28 with TRBJ1-2, with 7 nucleotides matching TRBD1. Trimming cost V 6 bases and J 8 bases; bases outside gene matches: 15. Germline CDR1 reads MDHEN; CDR2 reads SYDVKM. CDR3 length equals 15 residues. In nucleotides, the CDR3 is TGTGCCAGCAGATCTGGATGGTCAGGGGGAGGAGGCTACACCTTC. This codes for CASRSGWSGGGGYTF.

The chain employs TRBV7-9 and TRBJ1-2; TRBD1 is a possible D gene (6 bases). Trimming took off 5 bases at V and 2 bases at J, with 12 bases between the two ends. Germline loops: CDR1 SEHNR, CDR2 FQNEAQ (reference sequence). The CDR3 is 14 residues long. CDR3 nucleotide sequence: TGTGCCAGCAGCCCGACAGGACTGAACTATGGCTACACCTTC. It is translated as CASSPTGLNYGYTF.

The sample holds many counts of this clonotype. The rearrangement links TRBV18 to TRBJ2-5; 7 bases agree with TRBD1. Losses at the gene ends were 3 bases for V and 2 bases for J; bases not matched to a gene: 6. Germline CDR1 is KGHSH and CDR2 is LQKENI. The CDR3 runs to 15 residues. CDR3 bases: TGTGCCAGCTCACCTGGGGACAGATTACAAGAGACCCAGTACTTC. Protein sequence: CASSPGDRLQETQYF.

The chain is built from TRBV6-2 or TRBV6-3 and TRBJ2-1; no definite D call. Germline V CDR1 and CDR2: MNHEY, SVGEGT. The CDR3 has 16 residues. Trimming removed 4 bases at V and 0 bases at J, with 13 bases between. The CDR3 coding sequence is TGTGCCAGCAGTTCTCAGGTGGGCAACTCCTACAATGAGCAGTTCTTC. It encodes CASSSQVGNSYNEQFF.

The V and J genes are TRBV29-1 and TRBJ2-2; D may be TRBD2 (6 bases). CDR1 SQVTM and CDR2 ANQGSEA come from the germline V gene. The CDR3 covers 12 residues. The V end lost 4 bases, the J end lost 6 bases, and 9 bases lay between the germline ends. This CDR3 reads CSVGGGAGELFF. In nucleotides, the CDR3 is TGCAGCGTTGGGGGAGGTGCCGGGGAGCTGTTTTTT.